What follows is one T cell receptor (beta chain) and its context. What it recognizes is unknown. TCRdb redid the calling of the RT-PCR reads with MiXCR, one entry per CDR3 protein. This sample has around 850,000 distinct CDR3 sequences, with approximately 17% found just once. This record belongs to a study of response to subunit inactivated influenza vaccine. Overall study findings and caveats: Few new T cells, the authors suggested, are recruited by each seasonal influenza vaccination.

The length of the CDR3 is 12 residues. Trimming shortened V by 5 bases and J by 7 bases, and 8 bases separated the two germline ends. Germline CDR1 reads SGHTA; CDR2 reads FQGNSA. The receptor comes from a man aged 50-60 years who received an inactivated influenza vaccine. The specimen was PBMCs from blood, collected roughly 5 days after vaccination. This chain uses TRBV7-2 with TRBJ2-2, with D unclear. CDR3 DNA sequence: TGTGCCAGCAGCCCTATGGTCGGGGAGCTGTTTTTT. Its translation: CASSPMVGELFF.